The T cell receptor (beta chain) described here comes from a study of T cell responses to AZD1222 COVID-19 vaccine. Germline assignment: CDR1 MNHEY and CDR2 SVGAGI. With 2 bases removed from V and 4 bases from J, the gap between germline ends came to 5 bases. The CDR3 length is 12 residues. Produced via immunoSEQ multiplex PCR; TCRdb's table is partial and in-frame only. The sample carries over 150,000 clones, roughly 90% recorded once. Worth noting for this clone: Its antigen is not identified.

Whole-study findings and limits: The study reported that nearly half of spike-specific TCRs target unmutated variant regions. Spike was spanned by vaccine-associated CD4 TCRs, with dominance at 160-218 and 743-854.

The material sequenced was peripheral blood, taken 28 days after the second AZD1222 dose. The chain couples TRBV6-5 to TRBJ2-5, with D perhaps given as TRBD1 or TRBD2 (5 bases each). The TCR originated in an adult who received the AZD1222 COVID-19 vaccine. The DNA for the CDR3 is TGTGCCAGCAGTTACGGGGGAGAGACCCAGTACTTC. Its translation: CASSYGGETQYF.